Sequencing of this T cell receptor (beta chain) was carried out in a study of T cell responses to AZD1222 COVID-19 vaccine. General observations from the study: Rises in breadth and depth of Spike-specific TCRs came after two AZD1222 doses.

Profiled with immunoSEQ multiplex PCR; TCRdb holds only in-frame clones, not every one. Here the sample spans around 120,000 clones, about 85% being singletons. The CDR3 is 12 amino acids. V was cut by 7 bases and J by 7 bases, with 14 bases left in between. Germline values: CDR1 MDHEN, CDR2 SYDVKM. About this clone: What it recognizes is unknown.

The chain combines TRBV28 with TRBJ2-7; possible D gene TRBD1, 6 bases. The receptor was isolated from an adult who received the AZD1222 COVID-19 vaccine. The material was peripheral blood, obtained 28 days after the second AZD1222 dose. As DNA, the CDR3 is TGTGCCAGCAAACGGCTAGGGGGAGAGCAGTACTTC. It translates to CASKRLGGEQYF.